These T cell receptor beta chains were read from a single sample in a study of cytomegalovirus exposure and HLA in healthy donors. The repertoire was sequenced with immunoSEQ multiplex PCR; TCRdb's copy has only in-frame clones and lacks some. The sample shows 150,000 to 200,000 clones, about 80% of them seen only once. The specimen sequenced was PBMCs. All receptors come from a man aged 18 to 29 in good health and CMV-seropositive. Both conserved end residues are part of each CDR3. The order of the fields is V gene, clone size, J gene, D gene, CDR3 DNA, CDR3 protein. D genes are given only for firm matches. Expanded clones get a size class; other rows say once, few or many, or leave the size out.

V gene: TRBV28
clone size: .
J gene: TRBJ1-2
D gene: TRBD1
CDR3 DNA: TGTGCCAGCAACCCTCCCGGGCGGACAGGGAGGTCTTGGGGCTACACCTTC
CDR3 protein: CASNPPGRTGRSWGYTF

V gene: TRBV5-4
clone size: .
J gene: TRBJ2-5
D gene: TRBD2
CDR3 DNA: TGTGCCAGCAGCTTGGCCGCGGGGGGCCAGGAGACCCAGTACTTC
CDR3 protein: CASSLAAGGQETQYF

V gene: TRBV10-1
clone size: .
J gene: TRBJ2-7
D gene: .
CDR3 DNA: TGCGCCAGCAGTGACTACTCCTCCTACGAGCAGTACTTC
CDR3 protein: CASSDYSSYEQYF

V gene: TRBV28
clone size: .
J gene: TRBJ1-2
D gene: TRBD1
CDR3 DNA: TGTGCCAGTCTTAGCCCGACAGGGAGAGCCTATGGCTACACCTTC
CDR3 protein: CASLSPTGRAYGYTF

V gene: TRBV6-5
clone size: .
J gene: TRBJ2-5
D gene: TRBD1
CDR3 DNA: TGTGCCAGCAGTTACAGGGGGCAGGTTTGGGAGACCCAGTACTTC
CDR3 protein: CASSYRGQVWETQYF

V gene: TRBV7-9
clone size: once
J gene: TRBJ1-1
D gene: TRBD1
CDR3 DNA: TGTGCCAGCAGCCCCCGACAGGGGGCGAGGAAGACTGAAGCTTTCTTT
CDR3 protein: CASSPRQGARKTEAFF

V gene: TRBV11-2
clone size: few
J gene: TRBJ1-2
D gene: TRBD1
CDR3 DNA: TGTGCCAGCAGCTTAGAGTTAACAGGGGATGCTCGTAATGGCTACACCTTC
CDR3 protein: CASSLELTGDARNGYTF

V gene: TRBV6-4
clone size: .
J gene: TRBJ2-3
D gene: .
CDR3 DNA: TGTGCCAGCAGTGTCAGGGACACAGATACGCAGTATTTT
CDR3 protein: CASSVRDTDTQYF

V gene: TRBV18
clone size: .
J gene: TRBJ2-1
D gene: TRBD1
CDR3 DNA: TGTGCCAGCTCAGCTCCGGGACAGGGGGAGAATGAGCAGTTCTTC
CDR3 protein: CASSAPGQGENEQFF

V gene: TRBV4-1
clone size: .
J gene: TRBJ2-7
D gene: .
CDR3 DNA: TGCGCCAGCAGCTTCAGACTAGTGGGCGCCTACGAGCAGTACTTC
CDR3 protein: CASSFRLVGAYEQYF

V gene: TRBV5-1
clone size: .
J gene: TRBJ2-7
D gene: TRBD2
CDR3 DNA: TGCGCCAGCAGTCGGGGGAGGGACCTGGAGCAGTACTTC
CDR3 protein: CASSRGRDLEQYF

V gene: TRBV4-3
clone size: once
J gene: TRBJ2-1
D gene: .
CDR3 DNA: TGCGCCAGCAGCCGAGTTAGCGGAAGCTCCTACAATGAGCAGTTCTTC
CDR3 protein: CASSRVSGSSYNEQFF

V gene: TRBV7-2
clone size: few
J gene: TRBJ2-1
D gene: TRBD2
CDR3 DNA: TGTGCCAGCAGGGAACCGGGACTAGCGCGTTTAGGAGAGCAGTTCTTC
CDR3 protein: CASREPGLARLGEQFF

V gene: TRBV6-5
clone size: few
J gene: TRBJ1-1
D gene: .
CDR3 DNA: TGTGCCAGCAGCAGAGGGATGATGAACACTGAAGCTTTCTTT
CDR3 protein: CASSRGMMNTEAFF

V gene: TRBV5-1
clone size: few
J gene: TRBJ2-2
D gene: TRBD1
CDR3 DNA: TGCGCCAGCAGGGCAGGGGGGAACACCGGGGAGCTGTTTTTT
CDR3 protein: CASRAGGNTGELFF

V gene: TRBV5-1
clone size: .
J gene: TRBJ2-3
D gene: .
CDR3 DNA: TGCGCCAGCAGCATATCAGAAACAGATACGCAGTATTTT
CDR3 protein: CASSISETDTQYF

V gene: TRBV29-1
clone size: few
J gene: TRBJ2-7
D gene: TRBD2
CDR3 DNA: TGCAGCGTTGGGACTAGCTTTTCCTACGAGCAGTACTTC
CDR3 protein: CSVGTSFSYEQYF

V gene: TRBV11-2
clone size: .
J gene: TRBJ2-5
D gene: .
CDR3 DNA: TGTGCCAGCAGCTTAGACAGGGGAACCCAGTACTTC
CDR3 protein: CASSLDRGTQYF

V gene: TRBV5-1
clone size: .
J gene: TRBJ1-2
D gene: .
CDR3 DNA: TGCGCCAGCAGCTTGGCCACCAGCCGGGGGGATGGCTACACCTTC
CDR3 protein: CASSLATSRGDGYTF

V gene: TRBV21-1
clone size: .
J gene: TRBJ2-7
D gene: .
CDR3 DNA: TGTGCCAGCAACGAAGGGGATCCCTACGAGCAGTACTTC
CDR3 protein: CASNEGDPYEQYF

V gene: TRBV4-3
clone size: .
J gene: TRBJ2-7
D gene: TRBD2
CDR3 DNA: TGCGCCAGCAGCCAAGATACTAGCGATTCCTACGAGCAGTACTTC
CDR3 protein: CASSQDTSDSYEQYF

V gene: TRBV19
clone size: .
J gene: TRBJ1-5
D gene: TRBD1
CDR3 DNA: TGTGCCAGTATGGGGACAGACCAGTCTCTGTTTAATCAGCCCCAGCATTTT
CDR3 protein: CASMGTDQSLFNQPQHF

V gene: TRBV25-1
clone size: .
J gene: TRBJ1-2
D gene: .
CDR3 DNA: TGTGCCAGCAGATCTGGCCATGGCTACACCTTC
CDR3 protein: CASRSGHGYTF

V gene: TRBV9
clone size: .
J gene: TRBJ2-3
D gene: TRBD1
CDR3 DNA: TGTGCCAGCAGCGAAACAGGACAGGGCCCAGATACGCAGTATTTT
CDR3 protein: CASSETGQGPDTQYF

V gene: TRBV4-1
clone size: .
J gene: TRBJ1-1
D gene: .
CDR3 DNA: TGCGCCAGCAGCGCCCAGGGTAACTCGGGAGTTATCACTGAAGCTTTCTTT
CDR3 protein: CASSAQGNSGVITEAFF

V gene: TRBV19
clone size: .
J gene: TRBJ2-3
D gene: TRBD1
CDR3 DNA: TGTGCCAGTAGTATGGGACAGGGATTCACAGATACGCAGTATTTT
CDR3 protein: CASSMGQGFTDTQYF

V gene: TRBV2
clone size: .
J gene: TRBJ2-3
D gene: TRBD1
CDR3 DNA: TGTGCCAGCAGCTACGACAGGGGATCGCGGAATACGCAGTATTTT
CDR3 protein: CASSYDRGSRNTQYF

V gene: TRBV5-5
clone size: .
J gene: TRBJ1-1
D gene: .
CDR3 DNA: TGTGCCAGCAGCTTGGTGGGGGGGGGAGTCACTGAAGCTTTCTTT
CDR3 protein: CASSLVGGGVTEAFF

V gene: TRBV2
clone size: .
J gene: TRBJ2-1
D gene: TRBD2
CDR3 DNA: TGTGCCAGCAGTGGCCCCACGTGGGGGGGAAACAATGAGCAGTTCTTC
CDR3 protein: CASSGPTWGGNNEQFF

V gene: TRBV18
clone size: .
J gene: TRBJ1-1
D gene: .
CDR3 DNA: TGTGCCAGCTCACCCCTCGGGACTGACACTGAAGCTTTCTTT
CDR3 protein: CASSPLGTDTEAFF

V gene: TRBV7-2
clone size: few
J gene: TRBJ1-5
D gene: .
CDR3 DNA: TGTGCCAGCAGCTTATACGGGGTTTGGGGACAGCCCCAGCATTTT
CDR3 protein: CASSLYGVWGQPQHF

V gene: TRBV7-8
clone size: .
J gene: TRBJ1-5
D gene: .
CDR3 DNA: TGTGCCAGCAGCTCTCACGCCCCAAAAGGGAACAGGGTGGTCCAGCATTTT
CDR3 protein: CASSSHAPKGNRVVQHF

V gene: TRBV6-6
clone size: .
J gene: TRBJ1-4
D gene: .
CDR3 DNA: TGTGCCAGCAGTTCAGTCCCAACTAATGAAAAACTGTTTTTT
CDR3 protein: CASSSVPTNEKLFF

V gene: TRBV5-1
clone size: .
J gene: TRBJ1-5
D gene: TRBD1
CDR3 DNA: TGCGCCAGCAGCTTGGGACAGGGGGATCAGCCCCAGCATTTT
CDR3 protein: CASSLGQGDQPQHF

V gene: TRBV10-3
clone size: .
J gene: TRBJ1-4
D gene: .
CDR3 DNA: TGTGCCATCAGTGAGCGAGGGAAAGCAACTAATGAAAAACTGTTTTTT
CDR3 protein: CAISERGKATNEKLFF

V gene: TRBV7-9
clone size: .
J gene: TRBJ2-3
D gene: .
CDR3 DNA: TGTGCCAGCAGATCCGAATCGGGCACAGATACGCAGTATTTT
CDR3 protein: CASRSESGTDTQYF

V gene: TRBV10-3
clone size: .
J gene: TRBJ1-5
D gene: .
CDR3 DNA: TGTGCCATCAGTGAGGCCTCAGGTCAGCCCCAGCATTTT
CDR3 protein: CAISEASGQPQHF

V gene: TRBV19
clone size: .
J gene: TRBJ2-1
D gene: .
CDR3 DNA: TGTGCCAGTAGTATAGGGAGCTCCTACAATGAGCAGTTCTTC
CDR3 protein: CASSIGSSYNEQFF

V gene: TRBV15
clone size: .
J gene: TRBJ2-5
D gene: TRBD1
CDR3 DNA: TGTGCCACCAGCAGAGGAAGGGGGCGAGAGACCCAGTACTTC
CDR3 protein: CATSRGRGRETQYF

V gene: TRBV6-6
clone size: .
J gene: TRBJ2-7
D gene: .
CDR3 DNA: TGTGCCAGCAGTTACGGACAGTACTCCGAGCAGTACTTC
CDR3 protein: CASSYGQYSEQYF

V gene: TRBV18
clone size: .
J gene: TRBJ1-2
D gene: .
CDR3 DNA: TGTGCCAGCTCACCAGGGAGGGCCAACTATGGCTACACCTTC
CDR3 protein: CASSPGRANYGYTF

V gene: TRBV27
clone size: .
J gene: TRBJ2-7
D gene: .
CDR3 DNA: TGTGCCAGCTGGGGCGGATCAATCTACGAGCAGTACTTC
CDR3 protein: CASWGGSIYEQYF

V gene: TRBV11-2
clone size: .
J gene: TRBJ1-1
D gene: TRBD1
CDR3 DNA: TGTGCCAGCAGCTCATCCGGGACAGGTACTTTCTTT
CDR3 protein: CASSSSGTGTFF

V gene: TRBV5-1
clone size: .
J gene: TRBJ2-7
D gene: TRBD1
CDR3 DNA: TGCGCCAGCAGCTACACCGCGGACAGGGAAGGCGAGCAGTACTTC
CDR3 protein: CASSYTADREGEQYF

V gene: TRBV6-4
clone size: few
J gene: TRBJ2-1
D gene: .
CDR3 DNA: TGTGCCAGCAGCCTTAGTGGGGGGAAAAATGAGCAGTTCTTC
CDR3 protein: CASSLSGGKNEQFF

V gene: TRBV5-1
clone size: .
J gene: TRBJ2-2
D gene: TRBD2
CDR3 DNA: TGCGCCAGCAGCCCTTCTAGCGGACCCACCGGGGAGCTGTTTTTT
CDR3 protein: CASSPSSGPTGELFF

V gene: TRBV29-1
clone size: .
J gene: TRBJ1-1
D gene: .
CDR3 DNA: TGCAGCTTCGAGACAGACCTGAACACTGAAGCTTTCTTT
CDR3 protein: CSFETDLNTEAFF

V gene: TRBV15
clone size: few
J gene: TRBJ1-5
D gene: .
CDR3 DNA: TGTGCCACCAGCAGAGATCGGGGGTTCAATCAGCCCCAGCATTTT
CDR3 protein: CATSRDRGFNQPQHF

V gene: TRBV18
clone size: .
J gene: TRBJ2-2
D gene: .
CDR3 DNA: TGTGCCAGCTCATTGGAGGGAATGAACACCGGGGAGCTGTTTTTT
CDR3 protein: CASSLEGMNTGELFF

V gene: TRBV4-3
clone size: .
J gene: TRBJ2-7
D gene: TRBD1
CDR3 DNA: TGCGCCAGCAGCCCCGACAGGGACAGCTCCTACGAGCAGTACTTC
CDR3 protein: CASSPDRDSSYEQYF

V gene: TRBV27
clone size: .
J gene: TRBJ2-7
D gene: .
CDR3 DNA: TGTGCCAGCAGTTTGAGGGATTACTCCTACGAGCAGTACTTC
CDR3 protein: CASSLRDYSYEQYF

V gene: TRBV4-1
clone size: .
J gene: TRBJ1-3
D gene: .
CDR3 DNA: TGCGCCAGCAGCCAAGAGCGGGTCGCGGGAGGAAACACCATATATTTT
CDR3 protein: CASSQERVAGGNTIYF